These 24 T cell receptor beta chains share one sample of origin, sequenced in a study of control samples from healthy donors and cancer patients. Method: immunoSEQ multiplex PCR; TCRdb's copy keeps in-frame clones and lacks some. The data show some 150,000 clones, with about nine tenths seen just once and about 1.6% held by the top ten. Sample: blood. The receptors originated from a woman aged 25 to 39 in good health.

V is TRBV6-5 and J is TRBJ2-5, with D tentatively TRBD2 (6 bases). This CDR3 is built from 13 residues. Germline V gives CDR1 MNHEY, CDR2 SVGAGI. Trimming cost V 7 bases and J 3 bases, with 12 bases left between them. Written as DNA, the CDR3 is TGTGCCAGCAATTTGTCGGGGGAAGAGACCCAGTACTTC. Its translation is CASNLSGEETQYF.

The chain is built from TRBV5-5 and TRBJ1-1; D is possibly TRBD1 (5 bases). Germline CDR1 SGHKS, CDR2 YYEKEE (reference sequence). The length of the CDR3 is 15 residues. V dropped 4 bases and J dropped 0 bases, with 13 bases sitting between them. CDR3 amino acids: CASSPDTNMNTEAFF. The CDR3 bases are TGTGCCAGCAGCCCGGACACGAACATGAACACTGAAGCTTTCTTT.

This clone was seen a few times. The chain joins TRBV13 to TRBJ2-2; 9 bases match TRBD1. Germline V gives CDR1 PRHDT, CDR2 FYEKMQ (reference sequence). The ends lost 5 bases at V and 4 bases at J; junction bases unmatched: 11. This CDR3 is 17 amino acids long. CDR3 sequence reads: CASSKPGQGRGTGELFF. The CDR3 DNA sequence: TGTGCCAGCAGCAAACCTGGACAGGGGAGAGGCACCGGGGAGCTGTTTTTT. Full variable domain (outside the CDR3, taken from reference TRBV13 and TRBJ2-2): AAGVIQSPRHLIKEKRETATLKCYPIPRHDTVYWYQQGPGQDPQFLISFYEKMQSDKGSIPDRFSAQQFSDYHSELNMSSLELGDSALYFCASSKPGQGRGTGELFFGEGSRLTVL.

V usage is TRBV7-8 and J usage is TRBJ2-7; no definite D call. The CDR3 has 15 amino acids. The V end was cut by 3 bases, the J end by 2 bases, with 14 bases between. Germline CDR1 SGHVS, CDR2 FQNEAQ. CDR3 protein: CASSFLQQTTYEQYF. The DNA for the CDR3 is TGTGCCAGCAGCTTCCTGCAACAGACGACCTACGAGCAGTACTTC.

This chain links TRBV3-1 (or the pseudogene TRBV3-2) with TRBJ2-1; possible D gene TRBD1, 7 bases. The germline V and J ends were trimmed by 4 bases and 1 base, with 8 bases remaining between them. Germline CDR1 is LGHDT and CDR2 is YNNKEL (reference sequence). CDR3 length: 14 residues. The CDR3 nucleotides read TGTGCCAGCAGCCCAGGGGGGTCCTACAATGAGCAGTTCTTC. This gives the protein CASSPGGSYNEQFF.

This chain connects TRBV18 to TRBJ2-7; 7 nucleotides line up with TRBD1. Trimming cost V 3 bases and J 2 bases; bases outside gene matches: 4. Per the germline V gene, CDR1 is KGHSH and CDR2 is LQKENI. There are 14 residues in the CDR3. CDR3 in amino acids: CASSPTGLTYEQYF. The CDR3 nucleotides read TGTGCCAGCTCACCGACAGGGCTGACCTACGAGCAGTACTTC.

This clone is a singleton in its sample. The V and J genes are TRBV29-1 and TRBJ2-7, with D perhaps TRBD1 (5 bases). The germline CDR1 and CDR2 sequences are SQVTM and ANQGSEA. Trimming removed 5 bases at V and 4 bases at J, with 9 bases between. CDR3 size: 11 residues. CDR3 loop: CSVTRDYEQYF. CDR3 DNA: TGCAGCGTTACCAGGGATTACGAGCAGTACTTC.

On this clone: This same CDR3 is encoded by further DNA sequences in the sample. The chain combines TRBV5-4 with TRBJ1-1; no clear D. The V and J ends lost 0 bases and 0 bases respectively, with 6 bases between them. The V gene's germline CDR1 is SGHNT and CDR2 YYREEE (reference sequence). This CDR3 is 14 amino acids long. The CDR3: CASSLGLMNTEAFF. The DNA for the CDR3 is TGTGCCAGCAGCTTGGGGTTAATGAACACTGAAGCTTTCTTT. The variable domain in full, with the rest retrieved from reference TRBV5-4 and TRBJ1-1, is ETGVTQSPTHLIKTRGQQVTLRCSSQSGHNTVSWYQQALGQGPQFIFQYYREEENGRGNFPPRFSGLQFPNYSSELNVNALELDDSALYLCASSLGLMNTEAFFGQGTRLTVV.

V and J are TRBV28 and TRBJ1-2; 9 nucleotides align to TRBD1. The CDR3 runs to 15 residues. Germline loops: CDR1 MDHEN, CDR2 SYDVKM. The V gene end was trimmed by 1 base and the J gene end by 1 base; junction bases not matched to a gene: 1. The CDR3 DNA reads TGTGCCAGCAGTTTATCGACAGGGGGTAACTATGGCTACACCTTC. It translates to CASSLSTGGNYGYTF.

The rearrangement joins TRBV24-1 to TRBJ1-2; TRBD1 agrees at 9 bases. V lost 1 base to trimming and J lost 4 bases; unmatched junction nucleotides: 3. Germline V gives CDR1 KGHDR, CDR2 SFDVKD. This CDR3 has 15 residues. The CDR3 DNA follows: TGTGCCACCAGTGATTTCGGGACAGGGATCTATGGCTACACCTTC. This encodes CATSDFGTGIYGYTF.

The chain employs TRBV5-6 and TRBJ1-5; D ambiguous. This CDR3 has 9 residues. Trimming removed 4 bases from V and 7 bases from J, with 0 bases in between. Germline lookup yields CDR1 SGHDT and CDR2 YYEEEE. The CDR3 sequence is CASSQPQHF. The CDR3 nucleotides read TGTGCCAGCAGCCAGCCCCAGCATTTT.

J is TRBJ2-7 and V is TRBV13, with TRBD1 identical over 7 bases. Losses at the gene ends were 2 bases for V and 2 bases for J; bases not matched to a gene: 3. Germline V lookup: CDR1 PRHDT, CDR2 FYEKMQ (reference sequence). The CDR3 is 14 residues long. The CDR3 sequence is CASSLRGTAYEQYF. Written as DNA, the CDR3 is TGTGCCAGCAGCTTACGAGGGACAGCCTACGAGCAGTACTTC.

The CDR3 spells CASSTTYRQGGQPQHF. CDR3 sequence (DNA): TGTGCCAGTAGTACGACTTACCGACAGGGAGGCCAGCCCCAGCATTTT. V and J are TRBV19 and TRBJ1-5, with 7 bases that match TRBD1. The CDR3 is made up of 16 amino acids. CDR1 and CDR2 (germline): LNHDA, SQIVND (reference sequence). V shed 4 bases, J shed 7 bases, and the junction held 13 bases outside the gene matches.

This clone was observed a few times. V and J are TRBV5-1 and TRBJ2-7; possible D gene TRBD2, 6 bases. The CDR3 has 15 amino acids. V was trimmed by 5 bases and J by 0 bases, leaving 15 bases between them. From germline, CDR1 is SGHRS and CDR2 YFSETQ. The CDR3: CASRVEGRSSYEQYF. CDR3 nucleotide sequence: TGCGCCAGCAGAGTGGAGGGAAGGAGCTCCTACGAGCAGTACTTC.

The chain combines TRBV12-3 or TRBV12-4 with TRBJ2-7; TRBD1 aligns across 7 bases. The length of the CDR3 is 13 residues. J lost 3 bases, V lost 9 bases, and 8 bases had no gene match. CDR3 coding DNA: TGTGCCAGTTCGGGACAGAGACTCTACGAGCAGTACTTC. Protein product: CASSGQRLYEQYF.

This clone was seen once. The chain couples TRBV19 to TRBJ2-5; the D gene could be TRBD1 or TRBD2 (6 bases each). Per the germline V gene, CDR1 is LNHDA and CDR2 is SQIVND (reference sequence). Trimming stripped 1 base from V and 5 bases from J, with 14 bases between. The CDR3 length is 15 residues. CDR3 nucleotides: TGTGCCAGTAGTATAGTGGGGGGCTCGGGGGAGACCCAGTACTTC. This gives the protein CASSIVGGSGETQYF. The whole variable domain, remainder taken from reference TRBV19 and TRBJ2-5, is DGGITQSPKYLFRKEGQNVTLSCEQNLNHDAMYWYRQDPGQGLRLIYYSQIVNDFQKGDIAEGYSVSREKKESFPLTVTSAQKNPTAFYLCASSIVGGSGETQYFGPGTRLLVL.

About this clone: Additional DNA sequences in this sample encode the identical CDR3. V gene TRBV12-3 or TRBV12-4 combines with J gene TRBJ2-7, with D tentatively TRBD1 (6 bases). V gave up 6 bases and J gave up 1 base, with 7 bases separating them. This CDR3 is built from 12 residues. CDR3 region: CASSGQSYEQYF. Written as DNA, the CDR3 is TGTGCCAGCAGCGGACAGTCCTACGAGCAGTACTTC.

V is TRBV7-2 and J is TRBJ2-3, with D perhaps TRBD2 (5 bases). CDR1 SGHTA and CDR2 FQGNSA come from the germline V gene. Trimming pared 2 bases from V and 0 bases from J, leaving 9 bases between. CDR3 size: 15 residues. CDR3 sequence: CASSLISGSTDTQYF. As DNA, the CDR3 is TGTGCCAGCAGCTTAATCTCGGGGAGCACAGATACGCAGTATTTT.

The chain employs TRBV6-1 and TRBJ1-2; D remains ambiguous. Trimming stripped 2 bases from V and 2 bases from J, with 6 bases between. The CDR3 is 13 residues long. Germline V lookup: CDR1 MNHNS, CDR2 SASEGT. CDR3 sequence (DNA): TGTGCCAGCAGTGAATCCGACAACTATGGCTACACCTTC. Its protein product is CASSESDNYGYTF.

The chain combines TRBV19 with TRBJ2-1; no clear D gene. The CDR3 covers 12 residues. Trimming removed 2 bases at V and 9 bases at J, with 8 bases between. Per germline, CDR1 LNHDA and CDR2 SQIVND (reference sequence). The CDR3 nucleotides are TGTGCCAGTAGTATAAGCGTCGGTGAGCAGTTCTTC. Encoded protein: CASSISVGEQFF.

The rearrangement links TRBV19 to TRBJ1-2; D gene ambiguous. Per germline, CDR1 LNHDA and CDR2 SQIVND (reference sequence). The V and J ends lost 6 bases and 0 bases respectively, with 8 bases between them. This CDR3 comprises 13 residues. The CDR3 loop reads CASSGVANYGYTF. The CDR3 nucleotides read TGTGCCAGTAGCGGGGTAGCTAACTATGGCTACACCTTC.

The chain is built from TRBV5-8 and TRBJ1-2; tentatively, D is TRBD1 (6 bases). The CDR3 is 14 amino acids. V was pared by 0 bases and J by 4 bases, with 10 bases between. The germline V gene encodes CDR1 SGHTS and CDR2 YDEGEE. Here the CDR3 reads CASSLVQGSYGYTF. The CDR3 DNA is TGTGCCAGCAGCTTGGTCCAGGGGAGCTATGGCTACACCTTC.

The gene calls are TRBV10-3 and TRBJ1-1, with 11 bases matching TRBD1. With 6 bases clipped from V and 2 bases from J, the junction kept 5 bases outside the gene matches. The CDR3 is 15 amino acids. The germline V gene has CDR1 ENHRY and CDR2 SYGVKD. The CDR3 here is CAIRGQGEINTEAFF. The CDR3 DNA reads as TGTGCCATCAGGGGACAGGGGGAAATTAACACTGAAGCTTTCTTT.

The chain joins TRBV5-1 to TRBJ2-7; 10 bases align to TRBD1. Trimming at V came to 7 bases and at J to 3 bases, leaving 10 bases not matched to a gene. The CDR3 runs 15 residues. Per germline, CDR1 SGHRS and CDR2 YFSETQ. The CDR3 coding sequence is TGCGCCAGCGCCAGACCGGGACAGGGGATCTACGAGCAGTACTTC. Amino acid sequence: CASARPGQGIYEQYF.